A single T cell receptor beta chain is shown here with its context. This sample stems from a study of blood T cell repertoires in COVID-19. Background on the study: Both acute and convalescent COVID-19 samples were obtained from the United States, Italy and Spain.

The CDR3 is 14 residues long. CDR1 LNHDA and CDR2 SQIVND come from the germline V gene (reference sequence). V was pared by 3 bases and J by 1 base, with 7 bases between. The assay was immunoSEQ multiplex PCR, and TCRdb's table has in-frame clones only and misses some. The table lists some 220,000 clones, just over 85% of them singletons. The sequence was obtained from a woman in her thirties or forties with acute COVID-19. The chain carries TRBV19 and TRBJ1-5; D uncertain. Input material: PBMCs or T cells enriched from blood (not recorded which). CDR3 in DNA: TGTGCCAGTAGTATTATCAGGAGCAATCAGCCCCAGCATTTT. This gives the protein CASSIIRSNQPQHF.